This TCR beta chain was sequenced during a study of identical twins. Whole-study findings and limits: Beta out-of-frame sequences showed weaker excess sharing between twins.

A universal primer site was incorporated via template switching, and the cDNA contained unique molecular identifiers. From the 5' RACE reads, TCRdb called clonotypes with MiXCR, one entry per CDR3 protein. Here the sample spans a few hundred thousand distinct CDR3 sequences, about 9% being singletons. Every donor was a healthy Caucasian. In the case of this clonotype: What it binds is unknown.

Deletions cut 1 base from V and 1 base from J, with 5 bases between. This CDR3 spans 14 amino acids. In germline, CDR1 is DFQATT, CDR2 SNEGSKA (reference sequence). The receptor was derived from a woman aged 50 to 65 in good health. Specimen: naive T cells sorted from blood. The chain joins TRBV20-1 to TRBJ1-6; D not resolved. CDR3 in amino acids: CSARGESYNSPLHF. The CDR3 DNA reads TGCAGTGCTAGAGGGGAATCCTATAATTCACCCCTCCACTTT.